Included here is one TCR beta chain sequence, with context. Its antigen is currently unknown. The record originates from a study of OX40 agonist ivuxolimab in advanced cancers. About the research overall: The eligibility criteria allowed prior anti-PD-1, anti-PD-L1 or anti-CTLA-4 therapy, and approximately 42% had some.

Germline CDR1 is SGHRS and CDR2 is YFSETQ. The V end was cut by 0 bases, the J end by 5 bases, with 11 bases between. The CDR3 length is 14 residues. Study-level findings and limits: Some of the lowest clonal expansion was seen in partial responders at 0.1-3.0 mg/kg. In the 0.1 to 3.0 mg/kg range, CD4+ and CD8+ blood T cells had expanded clonally by week 6. In the expanded peripheral T cells, antigen specificity was never determined.

This table comes from immunoSEQ multiplex PCR, and its TCRdb copy is limited to in-frame clones, with some not included. Of about 58,000 clones in the sample, roughly nine tenths were seen once. The TCR originated in an adult with an advanced solid tumor such as melanoma, head and neck, liver or kidney cancer. The gene calls are TRBV5-1 and TRBJ1-1; D is undetermined. The sample consisted of CD4+ or CD8+ T cells sorted from blood, taken in a trial of the OX40 agonist ivuxolimab. CDR3 amino acids: CASSLDGLGTEAFF. The CDR3, as DNA: TGCGCCAGCAGCTTGGACGGCCTCGGGACTGAAGCTTTCTTT.